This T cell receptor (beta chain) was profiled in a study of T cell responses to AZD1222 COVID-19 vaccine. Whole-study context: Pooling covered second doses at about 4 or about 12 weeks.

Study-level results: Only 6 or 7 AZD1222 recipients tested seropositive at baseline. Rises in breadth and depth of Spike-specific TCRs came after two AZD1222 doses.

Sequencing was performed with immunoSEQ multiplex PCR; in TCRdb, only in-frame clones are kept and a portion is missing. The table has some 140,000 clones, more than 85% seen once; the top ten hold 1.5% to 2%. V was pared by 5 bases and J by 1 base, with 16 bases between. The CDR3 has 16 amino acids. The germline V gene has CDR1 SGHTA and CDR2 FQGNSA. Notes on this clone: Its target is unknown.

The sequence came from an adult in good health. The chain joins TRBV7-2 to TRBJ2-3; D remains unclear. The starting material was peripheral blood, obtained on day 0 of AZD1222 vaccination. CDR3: CASSALHYRGTDTQYF. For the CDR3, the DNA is TGTGCCAGCAGCGCCCTTCACTACCGGGGCACAGATACGCAGTATTTT. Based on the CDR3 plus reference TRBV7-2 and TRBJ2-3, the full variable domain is GAGVSQSPSNKVTEKGKDVELRCDPISGHTALYWYRQSLGQGLEFLIYFQGNSAPDKSGLPSDRFSAERTGGSVSTLTIQRTQQEDSAVYLCASSALHYRGTDTQYFGPGTRLTVL.